Shown below are 18 T cell receptor beta chains from a single sample sequenced in a study of CD8+ T cells in alopecia areata (dated by TCRdb to between 2017 and 2018). Library preparation employed the immunoSEQ multiplex PCR assay. RNA was extracted from all samples and reverse transcribed into cDNA as template for TCR sequencing. TCRdb took over this immuneACCESS table, retaining in-frame rearrangements with V and J assigned. Such tables are incomplete; in checked studies, under half of the missing clones stem from an unresolved V gene, and the remainder is unexplained. This sample holds approximately 99,000 clones; roughly 60% were observed only once. The ten biggest clones cover 20% of the sample. The material sequenced was CD8+ T cells sorted from blood. Receptors originate from a human donor in good health.

This sequence joins TRBV29-1 and TRBJ1-3, with 7 bases aligning to TRBD1. V was clipped by 7 bases and J by 4 bases; unmatched bases: 7. CDR1 SQVTM and CDR2 ANQGSEA come from the germline V gene. This CDR3 comprises 13 residues. This CDR3 reads CSADPGQGNTIYF. CDR3 nucleotides: TGCAGCGCTGACCCGGGACAGGGAAACACCATATATTTT.

This clone was seen only a few times. CDR3 bases: TGTGCCGTCAAGACGGGGAACACTGAAGCTTTCTTT. Protein: CAVKTGNTEAFF. This chain joins TRBV28 and TRBJ1-1; D remains unclear. The CDR3 sequence is 12 residues long. Germline-derived CDR1 and CDR2 are MDHEN and SYDVKM. Trimming removed 11 bases at V and 1 base at J, with 11 bases between.

This chain joins TRBV7-9 and TRBJ2-5; D might be TRBD2 (5 bases). V was shortened by 2 bases and J by 5 bases, with 12 bases between the two germline ends. CDR3 length equals 14 residues. Looked up from germline, CDR1 is SEHNR and CDR2 is FQNEAQ (reference sequence). CDR3 amino acids: CASSLQEGFETQYF. CDR3 nucleotides: TGTGCCAGCAGCTTACAAGAGGGTTTCGAGACCCAGTACTTC.

The V gene is TRBV29-1, the J gene TRBJ2-7; D is undetermined. CDR3 length: 12 amino acids. Germline V CDR1 and CDR2: SQVTM, ANQGSEA. V lost 2 bases and J lost 6, with 11 bases in between. The DNA for the CDR3 is TGCAGCGTTGAACGGTATGTCGGCGAGCAGTACTTC. Translated, it gives CSVERYVGEQYF.

V gene TRBV2 combines with J gene TRBJ1-2; D is ambiguous. This CDR3 contains 14 residues. CDR1 SNHLY and CDR2 FYNNEI come from the germline V gene. Trimming removed 6 bases at V and 5 bases at J, with 16 bases between. This chain's CDR3 is CASRDRDSAYGYTF. The CDR3 nucleotides are TGTGCCAGCAGGGACCGGGATTCCGCATATGGCTACACCTTC.

This clone was recorded a few times. V is TRBV9 and J is TRBJ1-6, with 10 bases matching TRBD1. With 0 bases clipped from V and 8 bases from J, the junction kept 8 bases outside the gene matches. The CDR3 sequence is 17 residues long. Germline V gene data show CDR1 as SGDLS and CDR2 as YYNGEE. CDR3: CASSVAGGGQGYSPLHF. Here the CDR3 DNA reads TGTGCCAGCAGCGTAGCGGGGGGGGGACAGGGGTATTCACCCCTCCACTTT.

V gene TRBV7-9 combines with J gene TRBJ1-6; maybe TRBD1 (5 bases). V lost 1 base, J lost 10 bases, and 5 bases lay in between. The CDR3 totals 12 residues. Germline loops: CDR1 SEHNR, CDR2 FQNEAQ (reference sequence). CDR3 nucleotide sequence: TGTGCCAGCAGCTTAGAGGGGTCACCCCTCCACTTT. Amino acid sequence: CASSLEGSPLHF. The full variable domain, rest sourced from reference TRBV7-9 and TRBJ1-6, is DTGVSQNPRHKITKRGQNVTFRCDPISEHNRLYWYRQTLGQGPEFLTYFQNEAQLEKSRLLSDRFSAERPKGSFSTLEIQRTEQGDSAMYLCASSLEGSPLHFGNGTRLTVT.

V gene TRBV29-1 combines with J gene TRBJ1-1; D gene uncertain. Between the trimmed V and J ends, which lost 1 base and 1 base, there was a span of 16 bases. Germline V CDR1 and CDR2: SQVTM, ANQGSEA. There are 16 residues in the CDR3. CDR3 residues: CSVEGPSRIRNTEAFF. As DNA, the CDR3 is TGCAGCGTTGAAGGACCATCCAGGATTCGGAACACTGAAGCTTTCTTT.

This chain links TRBV5-1 with TRBJ2-7, with D perhaps TRBD2 (6 bases). Trimming left V 3 bases short and J 2 bases short, with 12 bases between. Germline loops: CDR1 SGHRS, CDR2 YFSETQ. The CDR3 covers 14 residues. CDR3 in amino acids: CASSYAGTPYEQYF. The CDR3 nucleotides read TGCGCCAGCAGCTATGCCGGGACTCCCTACGAGCAGTACTTC.

This clone was seen only once. The chain has TRBV15 and TRBJ2-5; D may be TRBD2 (7 bases). Germline CDR1 reads LNHNV; CDR2 reads YYDKDF (reference sequence). The V end was cut by 1 base, the J end by 5 bases, with 14 bases between. The CDR3 runs 15 residues. The CDR3 loop is CATSRGGGALETQYF. CDR3 coding DNA: TGTGCCACCAGCAGAGGTGGGGGGGCGCTGGAGACCCAGTACTTC.

The rearrangement joins TRBV30 to TRBJ2-5; D may be TRBD2 (5 bases). With 8 bases removed from V and 5 bases from J, the gap between germline ends came to 15 bases. CDR3 length: 12 residues. Germline assignment: CDR1 GTSNPN and CDR2 SVGIG (reference sequence). CDR3 amino acids: CAGGDDRETQYF. The CDR3 DNA reads as TGTGCCGGAGGAGACGATAGGGAGACCCAGTACTTC.

V and J are TRBV13 and TRBJ2-3; TRBD1 matches 7 bases. This CDR3 has 17 residues. The germline V gene encodes CDR1 PRHDT and CDR2 FYEKMQ (reference sequence). After removal of 4 bases from V and 4 bases from J, the junction contained 14 bases not matched to a gene. CDR3 bases: TGTGCCAGCAGCTCCTCCGAGGGGGCTAGCCCGCCAGATACGCAGTATTTT. Amino acids: CASSSSEGASPPDTQYF.

The CDR3 coding sequence is TGTGCCAGCAGTTTAGTAGGGGGGTACAATGAGCAGTTCTTC. Protein sequence: CASSLVGGYNEQFF. The chain uses TRBV28 and TRBJ2-1; D possibly uses TRBD1 or TRBD2 (6 bases each). Germline V gives CDR1 MDHEN, CDR2 SYDVKM. This CDR3 spans 14 amino acids. Trimming stripped 2 bases from V and 4 bases from J, with 9 bases between.

Only a few counts were recorded for this clone. The V and J genes are TRBV7-9 and TRBJ2-1, with 8 bases identical to TRBD2. J lost 5 bases, V lost 4 bases, and 7 bases had no gene match. In germline, CDR1 is SEHNR, CDR2 FQNEAQ (reference sequence). This CDR3 region has 15 residues. CDR3 loop: CASSSPSGSDNEQFF. In DNA, the CDR3 is TGTGCCAGCAGCTCCCCTAGCGGGTCTGACAATGAGCAGTTCTTC.

The chain joins TRBV7-9 to TRBJ1-4; 10 bases map to TRBD1. The germline CDR1 and CDR2 sequences are SEHNR and FQNEAQ (reference sequence). The CDR3 runs to 15 residues. Losses at the gene ends were 5 bases for V and 6 bases for J; bases not matched to a gene: 6. For the CDR3, the DNA is TGTGCCAGCAGCGCTCCGGGACAGGGGTATGAAAAACTGTTTTTT. It yields the protein CASSAPGQGYEKLFF.

This clone was seen once. The J gene is TRBJ2-1, the V gene TRBV7-8, with 9 bases aligning to TRBD1. The CDR3 runs 15 residues. With 5 bases clipped from V and 4 bases from J, the junction kept 6 bases outside the gene matches. In germline, CDR1 is SGHVS, CDR2 FQNEAQ. The CDR3 here is CASSSTGQGYNEQFF. CDR3 DNA: TGTGCCAGCAGCAGCACGGGACAGGGATACAATGAGCAGTTCTTC.

The rearrangement joins TRBV7-9 to TRBJ2-5, with TRBD2 matching over 13 bases. V was pared by 5 bases and J by 5 bases, with 8 bases of the junction left unmatched. The CDR3 covers 16 residues. Germline values: CDR1 SEHNR, CDR2 FQNEAQ (reference sequence). The CDR3 DNA reads TGTGCCAGCAGCGCGGGACTAGCGGGAACGGGGGAGACCCAGTACTTC. Translated, it gives CASSAGLAGTGETQYF.

V and J are TRBV27 and TRBJ2-1; no definite D call. From germline, CDR1 is MNHEY and CDR2 SMNVEV (reference sequence). V lost 4 bases, J lost 7 bases, and 20 bases lay in between. CDR3 size: 16 residues. The CDR3 loop reads CASSSPSGQVGNEQFF. The DNA for the CDR3 is TGTGCCAGCAGTTCTCCCTCCGGGCAGGTGGGGAATGAGCAGTTCTTC.